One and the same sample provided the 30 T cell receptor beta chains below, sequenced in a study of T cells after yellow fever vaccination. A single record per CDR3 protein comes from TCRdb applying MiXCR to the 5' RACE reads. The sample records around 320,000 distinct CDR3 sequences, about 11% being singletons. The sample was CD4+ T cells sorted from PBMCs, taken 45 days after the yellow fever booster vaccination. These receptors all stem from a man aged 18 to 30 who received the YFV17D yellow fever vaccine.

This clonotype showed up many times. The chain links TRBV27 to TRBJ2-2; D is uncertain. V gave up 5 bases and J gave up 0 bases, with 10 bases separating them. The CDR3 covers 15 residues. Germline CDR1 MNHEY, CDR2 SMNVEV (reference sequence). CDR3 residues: CASSTNGPNTGELFF. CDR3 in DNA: TGTGCCAGCAGTACCAATGGGCCGAACACCGGGGAGCTGTTTTTT.

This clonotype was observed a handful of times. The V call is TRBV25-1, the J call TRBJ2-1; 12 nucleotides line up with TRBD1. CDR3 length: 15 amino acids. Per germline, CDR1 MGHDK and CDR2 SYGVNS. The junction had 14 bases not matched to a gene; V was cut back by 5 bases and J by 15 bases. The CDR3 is CASSPGTGGAYVLFF. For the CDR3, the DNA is TGTGCCAGCAGTCCCGGGACAGGGGGCGCGTACGTGCTGTTCTTC.

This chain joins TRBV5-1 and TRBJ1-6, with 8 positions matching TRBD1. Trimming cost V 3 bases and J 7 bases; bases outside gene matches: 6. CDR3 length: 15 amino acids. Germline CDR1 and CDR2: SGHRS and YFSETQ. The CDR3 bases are TGCGCCAGCAGCTCCAGGACAGGGCCCAATTCACCCCTCCACTTT. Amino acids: CASSSRTGPNSPLHF.

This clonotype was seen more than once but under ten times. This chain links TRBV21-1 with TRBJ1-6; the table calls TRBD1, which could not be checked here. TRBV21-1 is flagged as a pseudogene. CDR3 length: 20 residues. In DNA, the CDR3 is TGTGCCAGCAGCAAAGGTTGGGACAGGGGGTTGAGGTCCTATAATTCACCCCTCCACTTT. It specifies CASSKGWDRGLRSYNSPLHF.

This CDR3 is CASRGQGHYGYTF. CDR3 DNA sequence: TGTGCCAGTAGGGGCCAGGGGCACTATGGCTACACCTTC. V and J are TRBV19 and TRBJ1-2, with D perhaps TRBD1 (6 bases). Trimming shortened V by 6 bases and J by 3 bases, and 11 bases separated the two germline ends. Germline assignment: CDR1 LNHDA and CDR2 SQIVND (reference sequence). The CDR3 extends over 13 amino acids.

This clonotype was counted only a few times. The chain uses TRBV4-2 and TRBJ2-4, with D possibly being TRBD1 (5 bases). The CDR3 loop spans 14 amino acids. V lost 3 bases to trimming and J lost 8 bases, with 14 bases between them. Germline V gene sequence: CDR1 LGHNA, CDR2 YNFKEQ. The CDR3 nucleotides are TGTGCCAGCAGCCATGGGGCAGGGCCGGACATTCAGTACTTC. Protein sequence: CASSHGAGPDIQYF.

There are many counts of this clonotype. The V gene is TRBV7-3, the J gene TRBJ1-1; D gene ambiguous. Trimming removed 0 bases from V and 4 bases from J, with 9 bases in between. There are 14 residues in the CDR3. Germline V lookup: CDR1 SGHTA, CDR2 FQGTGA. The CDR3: CASSLTSGGTEAFF. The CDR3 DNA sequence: TGTGCCAGCAGCTTAACGAGTGGTGGCACTGAAGCTTTCTTT.

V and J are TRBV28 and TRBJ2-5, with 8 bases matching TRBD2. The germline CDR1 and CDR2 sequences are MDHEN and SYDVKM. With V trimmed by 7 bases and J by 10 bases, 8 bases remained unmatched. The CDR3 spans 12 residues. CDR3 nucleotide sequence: TGTGCCAGCAACAGCGGGGGAGTCGTCCAGTACTTC. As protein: CASNSGGVVQYF.

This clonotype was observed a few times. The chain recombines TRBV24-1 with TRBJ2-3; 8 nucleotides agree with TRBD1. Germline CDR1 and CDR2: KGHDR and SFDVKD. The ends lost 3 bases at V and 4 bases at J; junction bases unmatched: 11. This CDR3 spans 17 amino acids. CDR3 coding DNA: TGTGCCACCAGTGATATTGGACAGGGAGACGGCGCAGATACGCAGTATTTT. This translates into CATSDIGQGDGADTQYF.

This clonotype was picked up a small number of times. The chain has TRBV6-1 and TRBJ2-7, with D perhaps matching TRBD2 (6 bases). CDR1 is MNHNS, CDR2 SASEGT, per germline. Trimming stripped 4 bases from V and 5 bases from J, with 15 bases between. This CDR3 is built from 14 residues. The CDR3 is CASSAGPAGNEQYV. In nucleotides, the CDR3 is TGTGCCAGCAGTGCTGGGCCCGCGGGGAACGAGCAGTACGTC.

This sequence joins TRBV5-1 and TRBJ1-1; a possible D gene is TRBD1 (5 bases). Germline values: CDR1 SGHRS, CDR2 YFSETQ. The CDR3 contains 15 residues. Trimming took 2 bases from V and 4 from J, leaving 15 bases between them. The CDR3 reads CASSFAMGGFTEAFF. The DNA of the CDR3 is TGCGCCAGCAGCTTCGCAATGGGGGGGTTCACTGAAGCTTTCTTT.

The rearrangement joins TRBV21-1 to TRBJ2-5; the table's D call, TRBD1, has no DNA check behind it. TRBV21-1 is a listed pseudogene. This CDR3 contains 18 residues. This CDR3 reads CASSKERRGRGVGETQYF. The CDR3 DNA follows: TGTGCCAGCAGCAAAGAACGTAGGGGGCGCGGGGTCGGAGAGACCCAGTACTTC.

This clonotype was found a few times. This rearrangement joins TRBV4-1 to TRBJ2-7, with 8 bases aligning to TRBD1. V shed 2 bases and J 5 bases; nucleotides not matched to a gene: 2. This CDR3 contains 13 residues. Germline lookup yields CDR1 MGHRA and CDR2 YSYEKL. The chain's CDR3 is CASSQHRGDEQYV. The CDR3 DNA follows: TGCGCCAGCAGCCAACACAGGGGGGACGAGCAGTACGTC.

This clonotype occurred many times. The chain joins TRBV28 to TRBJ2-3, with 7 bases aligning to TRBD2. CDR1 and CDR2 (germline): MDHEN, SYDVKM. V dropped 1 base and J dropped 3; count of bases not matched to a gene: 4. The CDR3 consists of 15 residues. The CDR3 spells CASSLSGEGTDTQYF. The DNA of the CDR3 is TGTGCCAGCAGTTTATCTGGGGAGGGGACAGATACGCAGTATTTT.

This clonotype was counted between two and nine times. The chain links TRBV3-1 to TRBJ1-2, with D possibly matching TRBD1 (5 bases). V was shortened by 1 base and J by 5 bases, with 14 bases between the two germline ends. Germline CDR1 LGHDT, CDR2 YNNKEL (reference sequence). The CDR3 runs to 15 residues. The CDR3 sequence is CASSQAPGTGYGYTF. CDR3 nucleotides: TGTGCCAGCAGCCAAGCCCCCGGGACCGGGTATGGCTACACCTTC.

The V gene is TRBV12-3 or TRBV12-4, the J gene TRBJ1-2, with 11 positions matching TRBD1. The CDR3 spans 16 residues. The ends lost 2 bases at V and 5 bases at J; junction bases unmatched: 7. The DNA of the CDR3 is TGTGCCAGCAGTTTATCGGGACAGGGGGGAAAATATGGCTACACCTTC. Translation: CASSLSGQGGKYGYTF.

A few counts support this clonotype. In nucleotides, the CDR3 is TGCGCCAGCAGCTTCGGCGGGGGGGGTAACTATGGCTACACCTTC. Encoded protein: CASSFGGGGNYGYTF. The rearrangement joins TRBV5-1 to TRBJ1-2, with TRBD1 as a possible D gene (5 bases). CDR3 size: 15 residues. V was trimmed by 2 bases and J by 1 base, leaving 12 bases between them. CDR1 and CDR2 from the germline V gene are SGHRS and YFSETQ.

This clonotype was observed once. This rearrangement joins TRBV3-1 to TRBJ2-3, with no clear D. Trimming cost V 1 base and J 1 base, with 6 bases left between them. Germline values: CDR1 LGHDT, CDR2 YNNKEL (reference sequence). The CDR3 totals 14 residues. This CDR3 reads CASSQGRRTDTQYF. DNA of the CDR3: TGTGCCAGCAGCCAAGGTCGGCGCACAGATACGCAGTATTTT.

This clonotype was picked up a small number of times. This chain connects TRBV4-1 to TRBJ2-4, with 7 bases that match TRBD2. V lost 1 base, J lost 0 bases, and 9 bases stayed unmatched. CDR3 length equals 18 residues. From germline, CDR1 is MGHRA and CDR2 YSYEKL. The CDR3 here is CASSQGLPRGIAKNIQYF. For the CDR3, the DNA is TGCGCCAGCAGCCAAGGACTTCCGCGGGGGATAGCCAAAAACATTCAGTACTTC.

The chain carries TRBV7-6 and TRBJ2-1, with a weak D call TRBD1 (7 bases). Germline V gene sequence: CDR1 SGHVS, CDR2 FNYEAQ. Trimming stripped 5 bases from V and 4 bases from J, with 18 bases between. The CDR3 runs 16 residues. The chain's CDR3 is CASSLQGGFDYNEQFF. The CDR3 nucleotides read TGTGCCAGCAGCCTCCAGGGGGGCTTTGATTACAATGAGCAGTTCTTC.

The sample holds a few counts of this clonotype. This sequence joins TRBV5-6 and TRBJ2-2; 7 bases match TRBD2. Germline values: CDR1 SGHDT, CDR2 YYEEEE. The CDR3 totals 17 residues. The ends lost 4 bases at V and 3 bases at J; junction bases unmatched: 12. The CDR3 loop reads CASSPPPSGVYTGELFF. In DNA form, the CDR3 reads TGTGCCAGCAGCCCGCCCCCCAGCGGGGTCTACACCGGGGAGCTGTTTTTT. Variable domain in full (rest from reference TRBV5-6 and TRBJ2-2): DAGVTQSPTHLIKTRGQQVTLRCSPKSGHDTVSWYQQALGQGPQFIFQYYEEEERQRGNFPDRFSGHQFPNYSSELNVNALLLGDSALYLCASSPPPSGVYTGELFFGEGSRLTVL.

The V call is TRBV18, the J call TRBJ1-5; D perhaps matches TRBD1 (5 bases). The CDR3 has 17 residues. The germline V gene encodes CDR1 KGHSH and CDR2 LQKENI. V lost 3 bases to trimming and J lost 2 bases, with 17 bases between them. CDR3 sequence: CASSPFGSREGNQPQHF. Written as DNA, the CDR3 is TGTGCCAGCTCACCTTTTGGTTCCAGGGAAGGCAATCAGCCCCAGCATTTT.

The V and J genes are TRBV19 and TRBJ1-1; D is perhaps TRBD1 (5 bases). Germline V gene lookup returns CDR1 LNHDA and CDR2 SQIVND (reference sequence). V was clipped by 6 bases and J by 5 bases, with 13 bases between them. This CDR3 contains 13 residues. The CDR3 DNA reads TGTGCCAGTAGGGTACCCGGGGGAACTGAAGCTTTCTTT. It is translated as CASRVPGGTEAFF. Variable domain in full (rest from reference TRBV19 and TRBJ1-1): DGGITQSPKYLFRKEGQNVTLSCEQNLNHDAMYWYRQDPGQGLRLIYYSQIVNDFQKGDIAEGYSVSREKKESFPLTVTSAQKNPTAFYLCASRVPGGTEAFFGQGTRLTVV.

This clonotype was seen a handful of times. The DNA for the CDR3 is TGTGCCAGCAGCTTAAGGTACAGGGAAGGCTATGGCTACACCTTC. Its protein product is CASSLRYREGYGYTF. This chain uses TRBV7-2 with TRBJ1-2; possible D gene TRBD1, 6 bases. CDR3 length equals 15 residues. In germline, CDR1 is SGHTA, CDR2 FQGNSA. Deletions cut 2 bases from V and 4 bases from J, with 14 bases between.

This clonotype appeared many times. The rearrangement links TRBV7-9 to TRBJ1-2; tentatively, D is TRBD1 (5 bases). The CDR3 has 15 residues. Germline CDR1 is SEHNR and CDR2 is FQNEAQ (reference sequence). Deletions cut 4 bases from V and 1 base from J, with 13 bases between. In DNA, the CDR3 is TGTGCCAGCAGCTCAGGGTGGCCGTTTAACTATGGCTACACCTTC. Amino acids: CASSSGWPFNYGYTF. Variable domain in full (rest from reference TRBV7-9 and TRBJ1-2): DTGVSQNPRHKITKRGQNVTFRCDPISEHNRLYWYRQTLGQGPEFLTYFQNEAQLEKSRLLSDRFSAERPKGSFSTLEIQRTEQGDSAMYLCASSSGWPFNYGYTFGSGTRLTVV.

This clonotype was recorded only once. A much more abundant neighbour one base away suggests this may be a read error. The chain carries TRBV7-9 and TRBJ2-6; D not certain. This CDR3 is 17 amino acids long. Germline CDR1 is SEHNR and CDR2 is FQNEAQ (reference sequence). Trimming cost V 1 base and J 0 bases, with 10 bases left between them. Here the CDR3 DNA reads TGTGCCAGCAGCTTAGGGCACTCCCTCTCTGGGGCCAACGTCCTGACTTTC. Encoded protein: CASSLGHSLSGANVLTF.

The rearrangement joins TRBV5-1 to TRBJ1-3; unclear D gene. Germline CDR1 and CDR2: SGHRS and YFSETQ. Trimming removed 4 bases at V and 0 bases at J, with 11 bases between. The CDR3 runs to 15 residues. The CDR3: CASSLLENSGNTIYF. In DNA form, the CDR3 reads TGCGCCAGCAGCCTCCTCGAAAACTCTGGAAACACCATATATTTT.

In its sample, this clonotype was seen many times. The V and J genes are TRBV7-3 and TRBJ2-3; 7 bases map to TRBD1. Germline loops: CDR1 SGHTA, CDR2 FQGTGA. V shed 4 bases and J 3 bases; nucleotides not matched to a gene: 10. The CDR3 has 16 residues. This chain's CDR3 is CASSSLPTGWTDTQYF. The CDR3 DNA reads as TGTGCCAGCAGCTCCCTCCCGACAGGGTGGACAGATACGCAGTATTTT.

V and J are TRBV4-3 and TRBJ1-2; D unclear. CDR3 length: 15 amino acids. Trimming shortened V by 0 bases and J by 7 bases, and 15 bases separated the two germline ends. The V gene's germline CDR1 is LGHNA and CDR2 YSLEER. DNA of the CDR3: TGCGCCAGCAGCCAAGAAAGGCAGTCAGTTGTTGGCTACACCTTC. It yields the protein CASSQERQSVVGYTF.

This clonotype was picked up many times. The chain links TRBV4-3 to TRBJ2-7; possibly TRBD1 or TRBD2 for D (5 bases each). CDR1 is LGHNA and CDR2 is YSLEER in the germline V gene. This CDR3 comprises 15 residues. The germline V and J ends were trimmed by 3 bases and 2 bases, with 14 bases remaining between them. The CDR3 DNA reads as TGCGCCAGCAGCCACTCATCGGGACGGGCCTACGAGCAGTACTTC. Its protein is CASSHSSGRAYEQYF.